The present T cell receptor (beta chain) was sequenced within a study of shared clonotypes between healthy human individuals (dated by TCRdb to 2018 to 2020). With regard to the full study: Two women and a few men aged 18 to 49 years were included in the cohort. Per donor, three plates each were used for CD4 naive and CD4 memory, two for CD8 naive, and one for CD8 memory. To estimate repertoire size and how much clonotypes are shared between individuals, the study performed deep sequencing of blood TCR repertoires from roughly five healthy adults. Different laboratories and diverse techniques were used to prepare libraries and sequence TCR repertoires, to increase sequencing depth and limit assay-specific biases. Per donor, leukapheresis produced somewhere between about 0.94 and 8.9 billion PBMCs.

The paper as a whole reports these results and caveats: Incomplete sequencing was indicated by rarefaction of sorted-subset datasets, despite the large sequencing depth. Around 5.4% of naive CD4, 3.5% of naive CD8, about 2.5% of memory CD4, and roughly 0.4% of memory CD8 clonotypes were shared across four donors. Naive subsets generally had larger estimated clonotype richness than memory subsets did. Clonotypes shared by all four sorted-subset donors showed higher generation probabilities than non-shared clonotypes. Because the study included a small number of donors, the genetic and exposure-history diversity represented was limited. Based on pairwise subsampling, the degree of clonotype sharing among donors was expected to be affected by sequencing depth. Sampling was limited to blood, and TCR repertoires in tissue likely differ from TCR repertoires in blood.

V and J are truncated by 4 bases and 0 bases respectively, leaving an intervening sequence of 9 bases. CDR1 and CDR2, looked up from the germline V gene (reference sequence), are MNHEY and SMNVEV. Reading from cysteine to phenylalanine, the CDR3 counts 15 amino acids. Just the 45-base CDR3 DNA is kept, in frame starting at base 1. Regarding this clone: Its antigen is not yet known. No base-level quality is on record; no much larger clone is a single base apart.

Using the deep immunoSEQ assay, TCR CDR3 regions were amplified from genomic DNA by multiplex PCR. Extracted genomic DNA from each cell subset was distributed evenly across all wells of several immunoSEQ 96-well plates, and each plate was treated as a replicate. Each replicate PCR for sorted subsets received about 0.2 ug genomic DNA, equal to about 30,000 T cell genomes. The purified libraries were quantified using a Qubit 3.0 fluorometer, sized with a Bioanalyzer 2100, and then quantified again using the KAPA Library Quantification kit. Every immunoSEQ 96-well plate was sequenced on a separate single-read 150-cycle Illumina NextSeq 550 flow cell. The study's own analysis went as follows. Because only junctional sequences without quality scores were contained in the immunoSEQ output, filtering matching that applied to full-length reads could not be performed. To assign V/J genes and CDR3, sequences were annotated using PyIR, a Python wrapper for IgBLAST v1.9, with IMGT germline references. Reads with weak V/J assignments (E-value above 1e-6), missing CDR3, stop codons, out-of-frame junctions, or ambiguous translated residues were removed. V3J clonotypes were defined as sequences sharing the same inferred V gene, J gene, and CDR3 amino acid sequence. Percentage overlap between repertoires was calculated by dividing the number of shared unique clonotypes by the size of the smaller repertoire. Repertoire richness was assessed with RTK rarefaction, the Chao1 estimator, and Recon v2.1 estimates of unobserved clonotypes. Generation probabilities for all TCRbeta clonotypes obtained by the gDNA method from a few donors were computed using OLGA. As stored in TCRdb, this immuneACCESS dataset retains in-frame rearrangements with V and J assigned. A fraction of the clones does not appear; measured against another copy, unresolved V genes explain less than half of the discrepancy, and the remainder lacks a known reason. The D gene and trimming were derived from the DNA, and the V and J assignments and clone size from that table. The sample records hundreds of thousands of clones, under 80% of which are singletons. The top ten clonotypes cover 1.5% to 2% of the sample.

Donors were healthy HIV-negative adults with no recently reported acute infections or vaccinations. Only Caucasian adults living in Nashville, Tennessee, USA were represented among the donors. CD4+ T cells were enriched by magnetic negative selection; naive cells were then positively selected on CD45RA, and the negative fraction formed the memory subset. Blood was collected by leukapheresis, and PBMCs were isolated by Ficoll-Histopaque density gradient centrifugation and then cryopreserved in liquid nitrogen vapor phase. Purity and quantity of every magnetically sorted T cell population were checked by analytical flow cytometry. Each sorted fraction had its genomic DNA isolated and then quantified by UV absorbance on a Nanodrop 2000c.

Sequenced input: memory CD4+ T cells sorted from blood. What this sample's cell subset or site label stands for: CD45RA-negative fraction. The origin of this receptor is a woman in her twenties or thirties in good health. The sequence links TRBV27 to TRBJ2-2, with the D gene uncertain. In nucleotide form, the sequence is TGTGCCAGCAGTTCCGCTGCGGCGAACACCGGGGAGCTGTTTTTT. Translated, this gives CASSSAAANTGELFF.